Here is one TCR beta chain with its context. Its antigen remains undetermined. Qualities for individual bases were not recorded, and no much larger clone is one base off. From the cysteine up to the phenylalanine, the CDR3 has a length of 14 residues. CDR3 DNA only is kept here, 42 bases in frame from base 1. The germline V gene specifies MNHEY as CDR1 and SVGEGT as CDR2. V is clipped by 7 bases and J by 8 bases, and the sequence between their germline boundaries is 17 bases long. The data originate from a study of regulatory T cells in long-lasting Graves disease (dated by TCRdb to the early 2020s). Regarding the research as a whole: Persistent Graves' disease was defined as antithyroid drug treatment for over 5 years with persistently positive TSH receptor autoantibodies. The study was conducted in China and was registered as a clinical trial. On average, persistent Graves' disease patients in the clinical cohort had been on antithyroid drugs for eight to twelve years. This study used TCR sequencing and RNA sequencing of peripheral blood to compare persistent Graves' disease patients against newly diagnosed Graves' disease patients. A total of 33 samples were covered by TCR sequencing, comprising roughly 13 persistent and around 20 newly diagnosed Graves' disease patients.

The label giving this sample's time point can be read as: persistent/refractory GD, antithyroid drugs over 5 years with positive TRAb. For both TCR sequencing and RNA sequencing, RNA was extracted from PBMCs in TRIzol. The diagnosis of Graves' disease was made according to American Thyroid Association guidelines. Recruitment of patients was carried out at an endocrinology department in Xi'an, China. Each patient gave 8.5 to 9.5 milliliters of peripheral blood, collected in an EDTA anticoagulant tube. Ficoll Paque Plus density gradient separation was used to isolate PBMCs, and no additional T cell sorting was done. An Agilent 2100 Bioanalyzer and agarose gel were used to check RNA quality, and a NanoDrop 2000 was used to measure RNA concentration. The library was generated by multiplex PCR. The sequencer was an Illumina HiSeq 4000. To build TCR beta libraries, CDR3 regions were amplified by Arm-PCR using iRepertoire HTBI primers. Before sequencing, the PCR products went through gel purification. On the authors' methods: Gene usage analysis of CDR3 amino acid clonotypes used the 55 to 65 TRBV and more than 13 TRBJ segments found across samples. Filtered high-quality paired reads were merged into contigs using COPE and FqMerger. Contigs were aligned with BLAST to IMGT TRBV, TRBD and TRBJ reference genes, and CDR3 was defined per IMGT. Any clonotype with a frequency above 0.1% was counted as a highly expanded clone. Shannon entropy served as the measure of repertoire diversity, while the Gini coefficient captured V-J evenness. A clonotype found in more than one individual was treated as public. TCRdb reprocessing: public reads trimmed at Q25 with fastp, clones called with MiXCR, in-frame beta chains kept. Every CDR3 protein is listed once, alongside the most common genes and DNA of its rows. What appears here as the V and J calls and clone size reflects TCRdb's work, not the paper's. Present in this sample are 500,000 to 800,000 distinct CDR3 sequences, about 30% of which were seen just once. Clones ranked in the top ten supply under 55% of the sample.

Paper-wide results and their limitations: Sequencing and analysis were limited to the TCR beta chain. As a limitation, the authors acknowledged that the small sample size may reduce accuracy. Persistent Graves' disease patients showed lower TCR Shannon entropy and fewer highly expanded clones than newly diagnosed patients, suggesting clonal expansion. Preferential use of TRBV28, TRBJ1-2 and TRBJ2-5 was observed in persistent disease, whereas TRBV20-1 and TRBJ2-1 were favored in newly diagnosed disease. Because the primary lesion, thyroid tissue, could not be accessed, the study looked at peripheral blood alone. Persistent patients shared more public clonotypes among themselves (under 3,000) than newly diagnosed patients did (more than 950).

In this chain, TRBV6-2 or TRBV6-3 is recombined with TRBJ1-4, and TRBD1 may be the D gene, going by 6 matching bases. The specimen comprised peripheral blood mononuclear cells (PBMCs), sampled when the disease was refractory, from a patient treated with antithyroid drugs. This clonotype was sampled from a female donor with Graves disease. The nucleotide sequence reads TGTGCCAGCAACCCGGGACACCGGGGGGAAAAACTGTTTTTT. Translated, it reads CASNPGHRGEKLFF.